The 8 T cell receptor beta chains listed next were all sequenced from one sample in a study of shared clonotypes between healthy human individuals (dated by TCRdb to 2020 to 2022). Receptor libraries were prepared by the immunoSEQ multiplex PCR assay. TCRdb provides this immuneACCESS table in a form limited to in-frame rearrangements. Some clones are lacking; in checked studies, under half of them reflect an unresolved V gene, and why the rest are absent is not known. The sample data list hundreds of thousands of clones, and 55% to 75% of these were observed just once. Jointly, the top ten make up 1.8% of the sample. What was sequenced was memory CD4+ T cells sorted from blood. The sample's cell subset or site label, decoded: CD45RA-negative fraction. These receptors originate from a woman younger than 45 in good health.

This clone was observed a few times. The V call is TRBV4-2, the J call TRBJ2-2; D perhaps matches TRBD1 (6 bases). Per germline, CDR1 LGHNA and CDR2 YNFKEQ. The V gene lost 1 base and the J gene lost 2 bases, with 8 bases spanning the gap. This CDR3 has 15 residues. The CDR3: CASSQVTGNTGELFF. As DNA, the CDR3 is TGTGCCAGCAGCCAAGTGACAGGAAACACCGGGGAGCTGTTTTTT.

The CDR3 is CASSPGGSGANVLTF. In DNA, the CDR3 is TGTGCCAGCAGCCCGGGGGGGTCCGGGGCCAACGTCCTGACTTTC. The chain recombines TRBV7-2 with TRBJ2-6; 8 bases align to TRBD2. Germline V CDR1 and CDR2: SGHTA, FQGNSA. The V segment lost 5 bases and the J segment 4 bases; nucleotides outside the gene matches: 4. The CDR3 runs to 15 residues. Full variable domain (remainder filled in from reference TRBV7-2 and TRBJ2-6): GAGVSQSPSNKVTEKGKDVELRCDPISGHTALYWYRQSLGQGLEFLIYFQGNSAPDKSGLPSDRFSAERTGGSVSTLTIQRTQQEDSAVYLCASSPGGSGANVLTFGAGSRLTVL.

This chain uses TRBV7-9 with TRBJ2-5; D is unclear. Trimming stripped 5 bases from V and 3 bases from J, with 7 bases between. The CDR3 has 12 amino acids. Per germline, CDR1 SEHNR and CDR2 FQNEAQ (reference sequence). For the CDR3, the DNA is TGTGCCAGCAGCATTTTAGAAGAGACCCAGTACTTC. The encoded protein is CASSILEETQYF.

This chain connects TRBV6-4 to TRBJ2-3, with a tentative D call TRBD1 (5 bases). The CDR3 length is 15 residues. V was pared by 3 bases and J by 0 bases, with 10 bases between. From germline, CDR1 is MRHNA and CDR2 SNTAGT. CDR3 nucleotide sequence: TGTGCCAGCAGTGAGTGGCAGGGCAGCACAGATACGCAGTATTTT. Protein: CASSEWQGSTDTQYF.

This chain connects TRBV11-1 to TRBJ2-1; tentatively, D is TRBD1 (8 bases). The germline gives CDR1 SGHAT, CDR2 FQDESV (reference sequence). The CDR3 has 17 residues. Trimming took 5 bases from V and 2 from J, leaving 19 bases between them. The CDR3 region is CASSTGGANAAYNEQFF. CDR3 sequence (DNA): TGTGCCAGCAGCACAGGGGGGGCTAACGCTGCCTACAATGAGCAGTTCTTC.

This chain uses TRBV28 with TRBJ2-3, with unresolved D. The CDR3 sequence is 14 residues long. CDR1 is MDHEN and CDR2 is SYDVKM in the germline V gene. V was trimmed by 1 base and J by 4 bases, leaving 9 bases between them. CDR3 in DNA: TGTGCCAGCAGTTTATCTTCGGGTCCAGATACGCAGTATTTT. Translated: CASSLSSGPDTQYF.

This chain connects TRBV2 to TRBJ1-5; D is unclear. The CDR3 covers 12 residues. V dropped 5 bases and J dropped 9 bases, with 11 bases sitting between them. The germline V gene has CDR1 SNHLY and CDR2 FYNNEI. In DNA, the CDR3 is TGTGCCAGCAGTCCGTTCAGGACGCCCCAGCATTTT. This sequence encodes CASSPFRTPQHF.

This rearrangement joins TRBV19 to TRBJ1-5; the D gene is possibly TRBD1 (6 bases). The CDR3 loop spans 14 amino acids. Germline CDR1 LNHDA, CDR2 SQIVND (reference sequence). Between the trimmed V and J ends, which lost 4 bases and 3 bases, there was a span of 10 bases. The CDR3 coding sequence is TGTGCCAGTAGTACAGGGGAGAACAATCAGCCCCAGCATTTT. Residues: CASSTGENNQPQHF.